The T cell receptor beta chain under discussion was sequenced for a study of T cell repertoires in cytomegalovirus infection. Across the whole study: TCR beta signatures that were public indicated CMV infection and matching HLA type.

Germline CDR1 and CDR2: SGHTA and FQGNSA. CDR3 length: 16 amino acids. Unmatched junction bases numbered 2, after V lost 2 bases and J lost 2 bases. This clonotype has ten or more counts. The antigen is undetermined. Findings of the study overall: Summed public TCR beta family frequency identified CMV carriers bearing the relevant HLA. Dominating the ex vivo response were TCR beta clonotypes that were CMV-specific and HLA-C-restricted.

One entry per CDR3 protein results from TCRdb running MiXCR on the reads. The sample lists hundreds of thousands of distinct CDR3 sequences; 17% were seen once. This sequence was found in a human donor in good health (CMV status not recorded). Some clones in this sample may be carry-over from other donors' samples. This chain connects TRBV7-2 to TRBJ2-2, with 10 nucleotides matching TRBD2. The sample was PBMCs. The CDR3 sequence: CASSLIAGGNTGELFF. The CDR3 coding sequence is TGTGCCAGCAGCTTAATAGCGGGGGGAAACACCGGGGAGCTGTTTTTT.